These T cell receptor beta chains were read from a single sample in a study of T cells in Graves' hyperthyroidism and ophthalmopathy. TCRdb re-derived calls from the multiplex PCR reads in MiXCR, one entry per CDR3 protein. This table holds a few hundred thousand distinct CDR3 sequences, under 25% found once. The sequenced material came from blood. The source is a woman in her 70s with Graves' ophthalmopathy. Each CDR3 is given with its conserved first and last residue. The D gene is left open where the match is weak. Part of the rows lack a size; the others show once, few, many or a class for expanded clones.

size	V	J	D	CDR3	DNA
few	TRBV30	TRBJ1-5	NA	CAWSRRIGNQPQHF	TGTGCCTGGTCCAGGCGTATCGGGAATCAGCCCCAGCATTTT
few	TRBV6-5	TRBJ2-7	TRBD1	CASSYEWTGAYEQYF	TGTGCCAGCAGTTACGAGTGGACAGGGGCCTACGAGCAGTACTTC
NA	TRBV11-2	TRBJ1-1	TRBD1	CASSLDNWGQRAFF	TGTGCCAGCAGCTTAGATAATTGGGGACAGAGGGCTTTCTTT
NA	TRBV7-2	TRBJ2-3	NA	CASSLRPDTDTQYF	TGTGCCAGCAGCCTTCGACCGGACACAGATACGCAGTATTTT
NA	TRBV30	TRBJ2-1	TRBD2	CAWTPGLASYNEQFF	TGTGCCTGGACCCCGGGACTAGCTTCCTACAATGAGCAGTTCTTC
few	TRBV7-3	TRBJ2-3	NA	CASSPSVTDTQYF	TGTGCCAGCAGTCCTTCAGTCACAGATACGCAGTATTTT
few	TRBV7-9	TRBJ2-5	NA	CASSLIRWAEKETQYF	TGTGCCAGCAGCTTAATTAGGTGGGCGGAGAAAGAGACCCAGTACTTC
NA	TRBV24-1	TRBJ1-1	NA	CATSDSLGNTEAFF	TGTGCCACCAGTGACTCCCTGGGGAACACTGAAGCTTTCTTT
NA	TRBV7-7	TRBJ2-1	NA	CASSSGRTIRSYNEQFF	TGTGCTAGCAGCTCAGGTCGGACTATCAGGTCCTACAATGAGCAGTTCTTC
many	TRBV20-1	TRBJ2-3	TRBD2	CSARAAGVVTDTQYF	TGCAGTGCTAGAGCGGCGGGAGTGGTGACAGATACGCAGTATTTT
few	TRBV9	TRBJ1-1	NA	CASSVERGEAFF	TGTGCCAGCAGCGTAGAAAGGGGAGAAGCTTTCTTT